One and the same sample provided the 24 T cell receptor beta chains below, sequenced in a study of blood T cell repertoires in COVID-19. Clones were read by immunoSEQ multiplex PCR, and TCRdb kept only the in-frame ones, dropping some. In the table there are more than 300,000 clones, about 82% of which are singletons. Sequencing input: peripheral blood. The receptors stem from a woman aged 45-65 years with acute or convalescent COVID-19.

This CDR3 is CASSLVLSAGGANVLTF. CDR3 coding DNA: TGCGCCAGCAGCTTGGTGCTAAGTGCGGGTGGGGCCAACGTCCTGACTTTC. The V gene is TRBV5-1, the J gene TRBJ2-6, with a possible D match to TRBD2 (5 bases). The CDR3 contains 17 residues. Trimming cost V 0 bases and J 3 bases, with 13 bases left between them. Germline CDR1 is SGHRS and CDR2 is YFSETQ.

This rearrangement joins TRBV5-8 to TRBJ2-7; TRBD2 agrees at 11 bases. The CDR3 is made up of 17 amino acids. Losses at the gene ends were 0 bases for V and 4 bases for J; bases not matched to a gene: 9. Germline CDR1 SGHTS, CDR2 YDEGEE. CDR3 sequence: CASSLGKASGRLYEQYF. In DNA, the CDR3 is TGTGCCAGCAGCTTGGGGAAAGCTAGCGGGAGGCTTTACGAGCAGTACTTC.

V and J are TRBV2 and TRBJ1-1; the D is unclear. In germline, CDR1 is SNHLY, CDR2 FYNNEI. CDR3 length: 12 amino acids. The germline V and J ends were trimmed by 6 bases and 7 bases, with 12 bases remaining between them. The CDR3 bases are TGTGCCAGCAGCCCAACGGGTTATGAAGCTTTCTTT. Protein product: CASSPTGYEAFF.

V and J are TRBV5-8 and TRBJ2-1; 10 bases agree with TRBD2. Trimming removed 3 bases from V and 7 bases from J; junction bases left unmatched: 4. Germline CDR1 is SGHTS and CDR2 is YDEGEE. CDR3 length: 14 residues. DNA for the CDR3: TGTGCCAGCAGCTCGGGACTAGCGATGAATGAGCAGTTCTTC. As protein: CASSSGLAMNEQFF.

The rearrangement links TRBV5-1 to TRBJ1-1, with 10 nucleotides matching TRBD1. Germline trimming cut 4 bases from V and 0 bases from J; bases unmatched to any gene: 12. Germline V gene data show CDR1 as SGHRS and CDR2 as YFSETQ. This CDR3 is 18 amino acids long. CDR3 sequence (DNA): TGCGCCAGCAGCCGATGGACAGGGGGAGGCATCATGAACACTGAAGCTTTCTTT. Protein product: CASSRWTGGGIMNTEAFF.

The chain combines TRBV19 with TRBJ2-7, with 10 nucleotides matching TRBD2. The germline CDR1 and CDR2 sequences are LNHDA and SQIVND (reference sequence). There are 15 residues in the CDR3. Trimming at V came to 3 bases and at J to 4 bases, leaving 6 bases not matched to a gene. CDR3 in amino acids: CASSIKASGRYEQYF. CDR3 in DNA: TGTGCCAGTAGTATTAAGGCTAGCGGGAGATACGAGCAGTACTTC.

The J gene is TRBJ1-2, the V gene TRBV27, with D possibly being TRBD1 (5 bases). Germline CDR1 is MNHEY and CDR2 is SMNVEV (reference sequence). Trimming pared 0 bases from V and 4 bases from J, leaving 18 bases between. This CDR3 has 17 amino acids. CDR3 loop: CASSLSSRGGDRYGYTF. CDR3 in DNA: TGTGCCAGCAGTTTATCTTCGAGAGGAGGGGATCGCTATGGCTACACCTTC.

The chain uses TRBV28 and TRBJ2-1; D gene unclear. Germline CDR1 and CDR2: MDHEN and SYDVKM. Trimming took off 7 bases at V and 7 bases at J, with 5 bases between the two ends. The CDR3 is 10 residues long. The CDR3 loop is CASMRNEQFF. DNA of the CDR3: TGTGCCAGCATGAGGAATGAGCAGTTCTTC.

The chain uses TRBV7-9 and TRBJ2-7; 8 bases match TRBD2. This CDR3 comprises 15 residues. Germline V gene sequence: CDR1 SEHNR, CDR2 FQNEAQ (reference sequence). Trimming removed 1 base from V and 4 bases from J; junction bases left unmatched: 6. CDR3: CASSLEGSGKYEQYF. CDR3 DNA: TGTGCCAGCAGCTTAGAGGGTAGCGGGAAGTACGAGCAGTACTTC. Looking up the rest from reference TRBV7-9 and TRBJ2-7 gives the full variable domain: DTGVSQNPRHKITKRGQNVTFRCDPISEHNRLYWYRQTLGQGPEFLTYFQNEAQLEKSRLLSDRFSAERPKGSFSTLEIQRTEQGDSAMYLCASSLEGSGKYEQYFGPGTRLTVT.

CDR3 protein: CASSVLYGSETQYF. CDR3 DNA sequence: TGTGCCAGCAGCGTACTTTACGGGAGTGAGACCCAGTACTTC. The chain uses TRBV9 and TRBJ2-5; D may be TRBD2 (6 bases). The CDR3 runs 14 residues. Trimming took 1 base from V and 5 from J, leaving 12 bases between them. Germline values: CDR1 SGDLS, CDR2 YYNGEE.

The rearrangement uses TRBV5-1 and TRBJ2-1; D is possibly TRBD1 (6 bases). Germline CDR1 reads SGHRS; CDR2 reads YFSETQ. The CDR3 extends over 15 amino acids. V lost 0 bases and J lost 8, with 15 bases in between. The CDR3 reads CASSLDGGAIYEQFF. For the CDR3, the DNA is TGCGCCAGCAGCTTGGATGGGGGCGCCATCTATGAGCAGTTCTTC.

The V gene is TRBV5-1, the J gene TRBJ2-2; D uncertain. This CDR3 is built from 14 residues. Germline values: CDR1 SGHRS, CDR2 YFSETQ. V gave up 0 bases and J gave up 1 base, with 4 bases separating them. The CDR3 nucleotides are TGCGCCAGCAGCTTGGGCGGGAACACCGGGGAGCTGTTTTTT. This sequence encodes CASSLGGNTGELFF.

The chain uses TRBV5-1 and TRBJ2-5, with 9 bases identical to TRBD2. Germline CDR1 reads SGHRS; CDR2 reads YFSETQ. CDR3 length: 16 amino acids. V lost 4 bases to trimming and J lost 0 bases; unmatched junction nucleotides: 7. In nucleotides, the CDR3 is TGCGCCAGCAGCCTGGGGGCTAGCGGGAACCAAGAGACCCAGTACTTC. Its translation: CASSLGASGNQETQYF.

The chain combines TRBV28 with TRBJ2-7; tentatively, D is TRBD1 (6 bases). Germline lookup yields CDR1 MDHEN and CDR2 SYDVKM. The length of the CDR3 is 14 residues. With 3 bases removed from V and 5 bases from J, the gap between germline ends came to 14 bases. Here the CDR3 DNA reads TGTGCCAGCAGTTTTTTAGGGGGTGGTCACGAGCAGTACTTC. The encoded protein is CASSFLGGGHEQYF.

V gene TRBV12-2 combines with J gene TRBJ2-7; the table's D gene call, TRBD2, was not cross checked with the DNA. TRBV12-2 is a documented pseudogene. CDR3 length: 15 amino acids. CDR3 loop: CASRQPLATRYEQYF. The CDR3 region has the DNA TGTGCAAGTCGTCAGCCTCTAGCGACAAGATACGAGCAGTACTTC.

CDR3 loop: CSASTGGYEQYF. CDR3 bases: TGCAGTGCTAGTACCGGCGGCTACGAGCAGTACTTC. The V call is TRBV20-1, the J call TRBJ2-7; D is undetermined. From germline, CDR1 is DFQATT and CDR2 SNEGSKA (reference sequence). CDR3 length: 12 amino acids. V lost 3 bases, J lost 3 bases, and 9 bases lay in between.

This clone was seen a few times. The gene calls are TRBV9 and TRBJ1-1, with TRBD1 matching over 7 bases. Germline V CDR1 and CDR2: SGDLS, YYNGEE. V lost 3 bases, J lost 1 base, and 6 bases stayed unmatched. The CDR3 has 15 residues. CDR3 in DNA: TGTGCCAGCAGCGCCTGGGGACAGTCGAACACTGAAGCTTTCTTT. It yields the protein CASSAWGQSNTEAFF.

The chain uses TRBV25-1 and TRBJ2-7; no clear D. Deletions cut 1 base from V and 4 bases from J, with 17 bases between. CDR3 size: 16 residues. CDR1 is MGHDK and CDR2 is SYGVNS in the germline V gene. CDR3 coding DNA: TGTGCCAGCAGTGAATCTGTGTCTTCCCCTAGGTACGAGCAGTACTTC. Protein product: CASSESVSSPRYEQYF.

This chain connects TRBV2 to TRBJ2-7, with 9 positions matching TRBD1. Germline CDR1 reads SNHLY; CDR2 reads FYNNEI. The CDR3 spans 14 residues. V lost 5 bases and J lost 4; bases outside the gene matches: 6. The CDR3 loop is CASSMTGGYYEQYF. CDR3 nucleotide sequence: TGTGCCAGCAGTATGACAGGGGGATATTACGAGCAGTACTTC.

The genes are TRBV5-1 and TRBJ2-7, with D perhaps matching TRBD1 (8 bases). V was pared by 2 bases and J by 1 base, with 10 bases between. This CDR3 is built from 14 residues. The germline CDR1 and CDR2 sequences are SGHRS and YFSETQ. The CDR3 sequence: CASSLQGGSYEQYF. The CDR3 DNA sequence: TGCGCCAGCAGCTTACAGGGGGGGTCCTACGAGCAGTACTTC.

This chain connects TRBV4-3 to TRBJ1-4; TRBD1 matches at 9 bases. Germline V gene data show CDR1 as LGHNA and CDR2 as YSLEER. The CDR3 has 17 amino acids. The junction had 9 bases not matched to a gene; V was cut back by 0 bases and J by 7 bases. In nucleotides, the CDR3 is TGCGCCAGCAGCCAAGATTGGGGGACAGGGAATGGTGAAAAACTGTTTTTT. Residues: CASSQDWGTGNGEKLFF.

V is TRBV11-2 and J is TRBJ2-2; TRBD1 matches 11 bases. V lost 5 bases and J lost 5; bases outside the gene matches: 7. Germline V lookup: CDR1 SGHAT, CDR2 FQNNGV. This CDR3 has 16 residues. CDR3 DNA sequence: TGTGCCAGCAGCCCCGGACAGGGGGCGGAAACCGGGGAGCTGTTTTTT. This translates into CASSPGQGAETGELFF.

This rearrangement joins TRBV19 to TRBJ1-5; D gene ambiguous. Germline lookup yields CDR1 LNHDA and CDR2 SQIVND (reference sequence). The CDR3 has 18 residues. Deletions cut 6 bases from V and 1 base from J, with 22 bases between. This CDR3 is CASSLTPGSLGSNQPQHF. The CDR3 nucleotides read TGTGCCAGTAGCCTAACTCCCGGGTCCCTCGGGAGCAATCAGCCCCAGCATTTT.

This CDR3 is CASSYAVHSYNEQFF. The CDR3 DNA reads TGTGCCAGCAGTTACGCGGTACACTCCTACAATGAGCAGTTCTTC. The V and J genes are TRBV6-7 and TRBJ2-1; D remains unclear. TRBV6-7 is given ORF status, its function remaining uncertain. This CDR3 has 15 amino acids. V was pared by 2 bases and J by 0 bases, with 8 bases between.